This note documents a single T cell receptor (beta chain) sequence. Participant-given clinical history determined each cohort assignment. Germline lookup yields CDR1 KGHDR and CDR2 SFDVKD. CDR3 size: 14 residues. J was trimmed by 3 bases and V by 3 bases; bases with no gene match: 4. The data were taken from a study of blood T cell repertoires in COVID-19. The method was immunoSEQ multiplex PCR; TCRdb's version includes in-frame clones alone and lacks a portion of them. The table lists about 370,000 clones, just over 90% of them singletons. This clonotype originated in a woman aged 40 to 50 who had been exposed to COVID-19. Specimen: PBMCs or T cells enriched from blood (not recorded which). This sequence joins TRBV24-1 and TRBJ2-7; 7 bases map to TRBD1. In nucleotides, the CDR3 is TGTGCCACCAGTGATGGTTACAGGGGCTACGAGCAGTACTTC. As protein: CATSDGYRGYEQYF.